This T cell receptor beta chain was recorded in a study of human T cells and chemical hapten exposure. The overall study: Upper inner arm skin measuring roughly 2 cm by roughly 2 cm received 2% DPC for sensitization.

This clonotype has more than one count but fewer than ten. MiXCR, applied by TCRdb to the RACE reads, yields one record per CDR3 protein. The table includes under 450,000 distinct CDR3 sequences, roughly 6% detected once. The CDR3 contains 16 residues. V was trimmed by 2 bases and J by 9 bases, leaving 17 bases between them. Germline CDR1 and CDR2: MNHNY and SVGAGI (reference sequence). Specified time point: patch test 2, 6 weeks after DPC sensitization. Indicated treatment: therapeutic diphenylcyclopropenone sensitization with weekly scalp DPC. Sequences were derived from whole blood, sampled in connection with sensitization to the hapten diphenylcyclopropenone (DPC). This sequence originates from a woman younger than 35 with alopecia areata. Some clones in this sample may be carry-over from other donors' samples. The chain links TRBV6-6 to TRBJ1-6; tentatively, D is TRBD1 (5 bases). Here the CDR3 reads CASSYPPRDVFSPLHF. CDR3 in DNA: TGTGCCAGCAGTTACCCTCCCAGGGATGTTTTTTCACCCCTCCACTTT.